This T cell receptor (beta chain) was captured in a study of early T cells in non-severe SARS-CoV-2 infection. In TCRdb, the 5' RACE reads were re-called with MiXCR into one record per CDR3 protein. The data contain some 80,000 distinct CDR3 sequences, approximately 5% of them singletons. V was pared by 3 bases and J by 3 bases, with 23 bases of the junction left unmatched. The CDR3 has 20 residues. Germline V lookup: CDR1 ENHRY, CDR2 SYGVKD. This clonotype was seen at least ten times. J is TRBJ2-7 and V is TRBV10-3; TRBD2 matches at 7 bases. This clonotype was obtained from an adult who was a healthcare worker with PCR-confirmed SARS-CoV-2 infection or an uninfected control (not recorded which). Sequencing was performed on whole blood, taken at baseline. As DNA, the CDR3 is TGTGCCATCAGTGACTACCTCCTCACCGAGCGGGACGTCCCTCACTACGAGCAGTACTTC. Translating it yields CAISDYLLTERDVPHYEQYF.